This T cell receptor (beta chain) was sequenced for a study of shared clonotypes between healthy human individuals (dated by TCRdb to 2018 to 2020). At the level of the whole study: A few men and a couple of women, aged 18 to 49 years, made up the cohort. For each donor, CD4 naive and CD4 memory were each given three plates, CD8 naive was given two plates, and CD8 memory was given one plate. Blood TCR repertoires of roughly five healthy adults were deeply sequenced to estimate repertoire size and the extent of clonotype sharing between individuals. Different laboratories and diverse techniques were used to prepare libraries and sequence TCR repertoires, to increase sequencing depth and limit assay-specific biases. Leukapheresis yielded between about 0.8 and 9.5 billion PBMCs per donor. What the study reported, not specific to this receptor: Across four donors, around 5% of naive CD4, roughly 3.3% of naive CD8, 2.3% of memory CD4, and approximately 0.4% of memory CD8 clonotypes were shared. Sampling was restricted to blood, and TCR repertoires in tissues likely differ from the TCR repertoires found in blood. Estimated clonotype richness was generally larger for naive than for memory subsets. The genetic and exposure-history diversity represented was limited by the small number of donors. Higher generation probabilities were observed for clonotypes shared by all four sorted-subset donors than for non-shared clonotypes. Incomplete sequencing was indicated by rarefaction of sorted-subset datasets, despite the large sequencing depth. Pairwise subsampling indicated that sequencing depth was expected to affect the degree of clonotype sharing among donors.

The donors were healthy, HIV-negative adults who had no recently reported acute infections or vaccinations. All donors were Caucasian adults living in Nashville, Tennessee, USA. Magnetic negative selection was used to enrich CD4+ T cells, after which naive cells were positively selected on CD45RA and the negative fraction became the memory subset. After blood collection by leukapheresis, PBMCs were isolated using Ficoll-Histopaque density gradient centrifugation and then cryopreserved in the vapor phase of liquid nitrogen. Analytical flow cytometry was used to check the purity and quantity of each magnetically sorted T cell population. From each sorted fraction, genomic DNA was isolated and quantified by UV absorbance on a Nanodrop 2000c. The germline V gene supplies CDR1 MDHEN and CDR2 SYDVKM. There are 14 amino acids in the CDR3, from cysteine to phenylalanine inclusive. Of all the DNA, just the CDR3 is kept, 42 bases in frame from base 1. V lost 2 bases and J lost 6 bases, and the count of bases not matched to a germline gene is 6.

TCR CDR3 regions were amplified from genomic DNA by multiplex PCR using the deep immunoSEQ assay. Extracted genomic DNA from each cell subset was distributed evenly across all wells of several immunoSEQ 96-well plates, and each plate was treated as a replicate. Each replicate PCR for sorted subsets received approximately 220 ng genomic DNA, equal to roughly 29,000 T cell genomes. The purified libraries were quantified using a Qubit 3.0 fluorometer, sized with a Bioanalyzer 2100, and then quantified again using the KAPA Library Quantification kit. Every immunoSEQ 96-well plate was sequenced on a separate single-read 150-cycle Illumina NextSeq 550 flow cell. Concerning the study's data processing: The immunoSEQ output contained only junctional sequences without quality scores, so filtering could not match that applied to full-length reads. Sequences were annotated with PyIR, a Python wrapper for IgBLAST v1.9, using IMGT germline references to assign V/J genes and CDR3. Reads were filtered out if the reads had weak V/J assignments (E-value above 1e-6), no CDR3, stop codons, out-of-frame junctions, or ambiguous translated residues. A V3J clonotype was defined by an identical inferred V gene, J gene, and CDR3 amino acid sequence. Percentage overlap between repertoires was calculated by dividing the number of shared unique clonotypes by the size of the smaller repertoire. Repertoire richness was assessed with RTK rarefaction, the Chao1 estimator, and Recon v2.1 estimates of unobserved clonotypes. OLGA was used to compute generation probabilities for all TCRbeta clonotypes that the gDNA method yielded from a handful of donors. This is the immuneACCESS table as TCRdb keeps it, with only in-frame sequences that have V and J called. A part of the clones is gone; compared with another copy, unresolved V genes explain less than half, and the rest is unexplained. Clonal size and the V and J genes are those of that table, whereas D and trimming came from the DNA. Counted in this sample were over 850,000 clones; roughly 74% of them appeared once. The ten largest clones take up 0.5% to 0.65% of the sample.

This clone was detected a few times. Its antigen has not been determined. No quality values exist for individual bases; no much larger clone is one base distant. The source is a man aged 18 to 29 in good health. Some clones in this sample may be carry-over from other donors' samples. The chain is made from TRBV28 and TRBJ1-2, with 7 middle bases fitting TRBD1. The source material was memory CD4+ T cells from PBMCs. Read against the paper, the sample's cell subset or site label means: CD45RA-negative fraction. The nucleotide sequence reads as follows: TGTGCCAGCAGTTTAAGGGGGCGCGAAGATGGCTACACCTTC. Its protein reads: CASSLRGREDGYTF.